This is a list of T cell receptor beta chains from one sample in a study of quantifying T cell responses using KT2 cells. TCRdb re-called the UMI-ligation and nested PCR reads with MiXCR, one entry per CDR3 protein. The sample shows 39,000 or so distinct CDR3 sequences, about a sixth of them seen only once. The sample comprised PBMCs spiked with cells of the T cell clone KT2. The receptors shown here come from a human donor. Each CDR3 is given with its conserved first and last residue. Each record gives: D gene, clone size, V gene, J gene, CDR3 DNA, CDR3 protein. A D gene is named only where the DNA matches it firmly. Some rows have no size entry. The others give once, few or many, or a class for an expanded clone.

D: TRBD1; size: .; V: TRBV3-1; J: TRBJ2-7; DNA: TGTGCCAGCAGCCAAGAACCGGGACAGGGGTACGAGCAGTACTTC; CDR3: CASSQEPGQGYEQYF
D: .; size: many; V: TRBV2; J: TRBJ2-5; DNA: TGTGCCAGCAGTGAACAACAGACACAAGAGACCCAGTACTTC; CDR3: CASSEQQTQETQYF
D: TRBD2; size: .; V: TRBV19; J: TRBJ2-1; DNA: TGTGCCAGTAGCCAGACTAGCTCTGAGCAGTTCTTC; CDR3: CASSQTSSEQFF
D: .; size: .; V: TRBV6-1; J: TRBJ1-1; DNA: TGTGCCAGCAGTGAATGGGGGAACACTGAAGCTTTCTTT; CDR3: CASSEWGNTEAFF
D: .; size: .; V: TRBV18; J: TRBJ2-7; DNA: TGTGCCAGCTCACCAGGGCCAGGGGGGTACTACGAGCAGTACTTC; CDR3: CASSPGPGGYYEQYF
D: TRBD1; size: .; V: TRBV20-1; J: TRBJ1-1; DNA: TGCAGTGCTAGTCCCGGGACAGGAACCCCTGAAGCTTTCTTT; CDR3: CSASPGTGTPEAFF
D: .; size: .; V: TRBV5-1; J: TRBJ2-5; DNA: TGCGCCAGCAGCTTGGTTGGGGGCACCCAAGAGACCCAGTACTTC; CDR3: CASSLVGGTQETQYF
D: TRBD1; size: few; V: TRBV6-1; J: TRBJ1-4; DNA: TGTGCCAGCAGTAAAAACAGGGGATCAACTAATGAAAAACTGTTTTTT; CDR3: CASSKNRGSTNEKLFF
D: .; size: many; V: TRBV24-1; J: TRBJ2-1; DNA: TGTGCCACCAGTGGATGGGTAGCTCAGGGCAATGAGCAGTTCTTC; CDR3: CATSGWVAQGNEQFF
D: .; size: many; V: TRBV20-1; J: TRBJ2-3; DNA: TGCAGTGCCCTAGAGCTTGGTTCCGGGACTCACACAGATACGCAGTATTTT; CDR3: CSALELGSGTHTDTQYF
D: .; size: .; V: TRBV3-1; J: TRBJ1-2; DNA: TGTGCCAGCAGCCAACGGCAGGGGCATGGCTACACCTTC; CDR3: CASSQRQGHGYTF
D: TRBD1; size: .; V: TRBV5-1; J: TRBJ1-1; DNA: TGCGCCAGCAGCTTCGGGACAGGGTGGGGGGATCTCCTAAATATACAGAACACTGAAGCTTTCTTT; CDR3: CASSFGTGWGDLLNIQNTEAFF
D: .; size: once; V: TRBV12-3/TRBV12-4; J: TRBJ2-3; DNA: TGTGCCAGCACTAAACAGCCCACTAGCACAGATACGCAGTATTTT; CDR3: CASTKQPTSTDTQYF
D: TRBD2; size: few; V: TRBV6-5; J: TRBJ2-7; DNA: TGTGCCAGCAGGCGGACTAGCGGACCCAGCTCCTACGAGCAGTACTTC; CDR3: CASRRTSGPSSYEQYF
D: TRBD1; size: .; V: TRBV13; J: TRBJ1-4; DNA: TGTGCCAGCCGGACAGGGGGCAGTGAAAAACTGTTTTTT; CDR3: CASRTGGSEKLFF
D: TRBD1; size: .; V: TRBV25-1; J: TRBJ2-2; DNA: TGTGCCAGCAGTCTCCGAGGGACAGGGTCGGCAACCGGGGAGCTGTTTTTT; CDR3: CASSLRGTGSATGELFF
D: .; size: few; V: TRBV29-1; J: TRBJ1-2; DNA: TGCAGCGTTTTTAAGGGGTCGTCAAACTATGGCTACACCTTC; CDR3: CSVFKGSSNYGYTF
D: .; size: many; V: TRBV29-1; J: TRBJ2-2; DNA: TGCAGCGTCGCAGGCTACACCGGGGAGCTGTTTTTT; CDR3: CSVAGYTGELFF
D: .; size: .; V: TRBV7-9; J: TRBJ1-1; DNA: TGTGCCAGCAGCTTATCAGCACTACTACGCCCGGACACTGAAGCTTTCTTT; CDR3: CASSLSALLRPDTEAFF
D: .; size: few; V: TRBV6-5; J: TRBJ1-1; DNA: TGTGCCAGCAGGCGACAAGCCAGGGTGTTTCTCACTGAAGCTTTCTTT; CDR3: CASRRQARVFLTEAFF
D: .; size: .; V: TRBV7-2; J: TRBJ2-7; DNA: TGTGCCAGCAGCTTAAACGCGTTTGCCTACGAGCAGTACTTC; CDR3: CASSLNAFAYEQYF
D: TRBD2; size: .; V: TRBV6-6; J: TRBJ2-3; DNA: TGTGCCAGCAGTTACTCGTTTAGCGGGGGTCCAGGAGATACGCAGTATTTT; CDR3: CASSYSFSGGPGDTQYF